The 19 T cell receptor beta chains in this list originate from one sample, sequenced in a study of T cell changes during pregnancy in multiple sclerosis. This table comes from immunoSEQ multiplex PCR, and its TCRdb copy is limited to in-frame clones, with some not included. The table includes tens of thousands of clones, approximately 92% detected once. Sequenced material: peripheral blood, taken in the first trimester of pregnancy. These receptors all stem from a female donor with multiple sclerosis, enrolled in a pregnancy study.

The V call is TRBV5-1, the J call TRBJ1-1; D unresolved. The germline gives CDR1 SGHRS, CDR2 YFSETQ. Trimming pared 3 bases from V and 4 bases from J, leaving 16 bases between. CDR3 length equals 15 residues. CDR3 protein: CASSSLGGRATEAFF. CDR3 DNA sequence: TGCGCCAGCAGCTCGCTGGGAGGAAGGGCCACTGAAGCTTTCTTT. Drawing the rest from reference TRBV5-1 and TRBJ1-1, the complete variable domain is KAGVTQTPRYLIKTRGQQVTLSCSPISGHRSVSWYQQTPGQGLQFLFEYFSETQRNKGNFPGRFSGRQFSNSRSEMNVSTLELGDSALYLCASSSLGGRATEAFFGQGTRLTVV.

The chain combines TRBV5-4 with TRBJ1-6; the D gene is possibly TRBD1 (5 bases). Germline loops: CDR1 SGHNT, CDR2 YYREEE (reference sequence). V was trimmed by 0 bases and J by 7 bases, leaving 8 bases between them. The CDR3 sequence is 14 residues long. The CDR3 coding sequence is TGTGCCAGCAGCTTGGACGGGGGAAATTCACCCCTCCACTTT. Protein: CASSLDGGNSPLHF.

This clone was observed a handful of times. The chain recombines TRBV9 with TRBJ1-1, with D possibly TRBD1 on 5 matching bases. CDR1 SGDLS and CDR2 YYNGEE come from the germline V gene. The CDR3 covers 14 residues. Between the trimmed V and J ends, which lost 4 bases and 5 bases, there was a span of 15 bases. The CDR3 protein is CASSPRLRGTEAFF. CDR3 coding DNA: TGTGCCAGCAGCCCGAGACTCCGGGGGACTGAAGCTTTCTTT.

CDR3 nucleotide sequence: TGTGCCAGCAGCGTGGCAACAACAGGGGCCATGGCGAACACTGAAGCTTTCTTT. It translates to CASSVATTGAMANTEAFF. The chain combines TRBV9 with TRBJ1-1; 7 positions agree with TRBD1. V dropped 2 bases and J dropped 1; count of bases not matched to a gene: 14. In germline, CDR1 is SGDLS, CDR2 YYNGEE. The CDR3 is 18 amino acids.

The CDR3 is CATSPGWETQYF. The CDR3, as DNA: TGTGCCACCAGCCCAGGGTGGGAGACCCAGTACTTC. The rearrangement joins TRBV15 to TRBJ2-5, with D tentatively TRBD1 (5 bases). This CDR3 has 12 amino acids. Germline values: CDR1 LNHNV, CDR2 YYDKDF (reference sequence). Trimming stripped 5 bases from V and 5 bases from J, with 9 bases between.

The chain has TRBV6-5 and TRBJ1-3; TRBD1 might be the D (5 bases). The CDR3 is 15 amino acids. Germline V gene data show CDR1 as MNHEY and CDR2 as SVGAGI. V dropped 10 bases and J dropped 6 bases, with 22 bases sitting between them. The CDR3 spells CATVQRGITTNTIYF. The CDR3 bases are TGTGCCACCGTGCAACGGGGGATAACAACAAACACCATATATTTT.

This sequence joins TRBV28 and TRBJ2-7; weak D call: TRBD2 (5 bases). CDR3 size: 14 residues. Trimming stripped 5 bases from V and 2 bases from J, with 13 bases between. From germline, CDR1 is MDHEN and CDR2 SYDVKM. The CDR3 region is CASSLALRPYEQYF. DNA for the CDR3: TGTGCCAGCAGTCTAGCTTTGCGCCCCTACGAGCAGTACTTC.

This rearrangement joins TRBV30 to TRBJ2-5; TRBD2 matches at 16 bases. The CDR3 contains 17 residues. V gave up 5 bases and J gave up 5 bases; unmatched junction bases: 11. Germline CDR1 reads GTSNPN; CDR2 reads SVGIG (reference sequence). The DNA for the CDR3 is TGTGCCTGGGGGACCGGGACTAGCGGGAGGGCCACGGAGACCCAGTACTTC. Protein sequence: CAWGTGTSGRATETQYF.

The chain couples TRBV27 to TRBJ2-1; a possible D gene is TRBD2 (6 bases). Trimming stripped 3 bases from V and 1 base from J, with 13 bases between. Germline V CDR1 and CDR2: MNHEY, SMNVEV (reference sequence). CDR3 length equals 16 residues. This CDR3 reads CASSFSQRVSYNEQFF. DNA of the CDR3: TGTGCCAGCAGTTTCTCCCAGCGGGTATCCTACAATGAGCAGTTCTTC.

The chain recombines TRBV14 with TRBJ2-1, with a tentative D call TRBD2 (5 bases). CDR3 size: 13 residues. Trimming left V 0 bases short and J 16 bases short, with 16 bases between. Germline values: CDR1 SGHDN, CDR2 FVKESK. The CDR3 region is CASSQDLGLAQFF. In DNA, the CDR3 is TGTGCCAGCAGCCAAGATCTAGGGTTAGCGCAATTCTTC.

The V gene is TRBV15, the J gene TRBJ1-2; no definite D call. V was clipped by 5 bases and J by 10 bases, with 17 bases between them. The CDR3 runs to 13 residues. Germline CDR1 reads LNHNV; CDR2 reads YYDKDF (reference sequence). CDR3 sequence: CATSRGRPSAYTF. In DNA form, the CDR3 reads TGTGCCACCAGCCGGGGAAGGCCCTCGGCCTACACCTTC.

This chain uses TRBV19 with TRBJ1-5; D gene ambiguous. The V gene's germline CDR1 is LNHDA and CDR2 SQIVND (reference sequence). Deletions cut 5 bases from V and 3 bases from J, with 8 bases between. The CDR3 is 13 residues long. The CDR3 here is CASSVVANQPQHF. The DNA of the CDR3 is TGTGCCAGTAGTGTCGTAGCCAATCAGCCCCAGCATTTT.

This sequence joins TRBV2 and TRBJ1-1; TRBD1 is a possible D gene (5 bases). The V end lost 6 bases, the J end lost 7 bases, and 12 bases lay between the germline ends. The CDR3 covers 12 residues. Germline CDR1 and CDR2: SNHLY and FYNNEI. Here the CDR3 DNA reads TGTGCCAGCAGGCCCGACAGTGTTGAAGCTTTCTTT. Translated: CASRPDSVEAFF.

This chain connects TRBV7-8 to TRBJ2-7; 10 bases agree with TRBD1. Germline-derived CDR1 and CDR2 are SGHVS and FQNEAQ. With 2 bases clipped from V and 7 bases from J, the junction kept 8 bases outside the gene matches. This CDR3 spans 15 amino acids. CDR3 coding DNA: TGTGCCAGCAGCTTATTTCCGGGACAGGGGACAGAGCAGTACTTC. Its protein is CASSLFPGQGTEQYF.

This clone was counted once. V gene TRBV6-5 combines with J gene TRBJ2-7, with 8 bases that match TRBD1. This CDR3 contains 14 residues. With V trimmed by 4 bases and J by 3 bases, 5 bases remained unmatched. CDR1 is MNHEY and CDR2 is SVGAGI in the germline V gene. The CDR3 spells CASSLGQAIYEQYF. In nucleotides, the CDR3 is TGTGCCAGCAGTTTGGGACAGGCCATCTACGAGCAGTACTTC.

V usage is TRBV4-2 and J usage is TRBJ2-3; TRBD2 might be the D (5 bases). With 4 bases removed from V and 6 bases from J, the gap between germline ends came to 14 bases. Germline V gene lookup returns CDR1 LGHNA and CDR2 YNFKEQ. There are 14 residues in the CDR3. The CDR3 bases are TGTGCCAGCAGCCCTAACCCCGGGAAGGATACGCAGTATTTT. This gives the protein CASSPNPGKDTQYF.

V and J are TRBV6-1 and TRBJ1-4; D perhaps matches TRBD1 (6 bases). Trimming removed 1 base at V and 10 bases at J, with 13 bases between. This CDR3 has 14 amino acids. The germline gives CDR1 MNHNS, CDR2 SASEGT. CDR3 sequence (DNA): TGTGCCAGCAGTGAAGGACAGGCGAGGGTAAAACTGTTTTTT. It yields the protein CASSEGQARVKLFF.

The genes are TRBV28 and TRBJ2-1; 10 bases fit TRBD2. The CDR3 totals 14 residues. V shed 7 bases, J shed 9 bases, and the junction held 9 bases outside the gene matches. Per germline, CDR1 MDHEN and CDR2 SYDVKM. In nucleotides, the CDR3 is TGTGCCAGCATCACAGCGGGAGGGGGTGGTGAGCAGTTCTTC. It is translated as CASITAGGGGEQFF.

Only one count was recorded for this clone. The chain has TRBV19 and TRBJ1-5; TRBD1 aligns across 8 bases. The CDR3 is made up of 13 amino acids. The germline gives CDR1 LNHDA, CDR2 SQIVND (reference sequence). After removal of 6 bases from V and 6 bases from J, the junction contained 4 bases not matched to a gene. CDR3 residues: CASSGQGAQPQHF. Written as DNA, the CDR3 is TGTGCCAGTAGCGGACAGGGCGCTCAGCCCCAGCATTTT.